Listed below are T cell receptor beta chains from one sample, sequenced in a study of radiotherapy plus CTLA-4 blockade in lung cancer. Profiled with immunoSEQ multiplex PCR; TCRdb holds only in-frame clones, not every one. This table holds 89,000 or so clones, 82% found once. The sequencing used peripheral blood, collected from a patient treated with radiotherapy plus ipilimumab. The receptor source for this set is a human donor with non-small cell lung cancer who had a partial response to radiotherapy plus ipilimumab. Both conserved end residues are part of each CDR3. Each record gives: J gene, clone size, V gene, D gene, CDR3 protein, CDR3 DNA. D genes are given only for firm matches. Clone size is shown for a subset of rows, as once, few, many or a class of expanded clone.

j_gene: TRBJ2-7; abundance: .; v_gene: TRBV11-2; d_gene: .; CDR3aa: CASSPVRGPGGNEQYF; CDR3nt: TGTGCCAGCAGCCCGGTTCGGGGGCCGGGAGGAAACGAGCAGTACTTC
j_gene: TRBJ2-7; abundance: .; v_gene: TRBV7-6; d_gene: TRBD2; CDR3aa: CASSPPGTSGRGEQYF; CDR3nt: TGTGCCAGCAGCCCTCCCGGGACTAGCGGGAGAGGCGAGCAGTACTTC
j_gene: TRBJ1-4; abundance: .; v_gene: TRBV7-8; d_gene: .; CDR3aa: CASSLAGGKPSEKLFF; CDR3nt: TGTGCCAGCAGCTTAGCGGGCGGGAAACCCTCTGAAAAACTGTTTTTT
j_gene: TRBJ1-5; abundance: .; v_gene: TRBV6-1; d_gene: .; CDR3aa: CAISSGQPQHF; CDR3nt: TGTGCCATCTCTAGTGGGCAGCCCCAGCATTTT
j_gene: TRBJ2-7; abundance: few; v_gene: TRBV7-2; d_gene: TRBD2; CDR3aa: CASRLGADGGEQYF; CDR3nt: TGTGCCAGCAGACTTGGGGCTGACGGGGGGGAGCAGTACTTC
j_gene: TRBJ2-1; abundance: .; v_gene: TRBV28; d_gene: .; CDR3aa: CASEVADNEQFF; CDR3nt: TGTGCCAGCGAAGTAGCGGACAATGAGCAGTTCTTC
j_gene: TRBJ1-5; abundance: .; v_gene: TRBV18; d_gene: .; CDR3aa: CASSQAGDNQPQHF; CDR3nt: TGTGCCAGCTCCCAGGCAGGGGACAATCAGCCCCAGCATTTT
j_gene: TRBJ2-3; abundance: .; v_gene: TRBV7-7; d_gene: .; CDR3aa: CASSPGSGYSTDTQYF; CDR3nt: TGTGCCAGCAGCCCCGGTTCCGGTTATAGCACAGATACGCAGTATTTT
j_gene: TRBJ2-5; abundance: .; v_gene: TRBV4-2; d_gene: TRBD2; CDR3aa: CASSLRGSRETQETQYF; CDR3nt: TGTGCCAGCAGTCTTAGGGGTTCGCGGGAGACCCAAGAGACCCAGTACTTC
j_gene: TRBJ2-4; abundance: .; v_gene: TRBV7-9; d_gene: TRBD2; CDR3aa: CASSVATGGRDIQYF; CDR3nt: TGTGCCAGCAGCGTCGCAACCGGGGGGAGGGACATTCAGTACTTC
j_gene: TRBJ2-7; abundance: .; v_gene: TRBV27; d_gene: TRBD1; CDR3aa: CASKDPGGRGYEQYF; CDR3nt: TGTGCCAGCAAAGATCCAGGGGGTAGAGGCTACGAGCAGTACTTC
j_gene: TRBJ2-2; abundance: .; v_gene: TRBV19; d_gene: TRBD1; CDR3aa: CASSARDRNTGELFF; CDR3nt: TGTGCCAGTTCTGCCCGGGACAGGAACACCGGGGAGCTGTTTTTT
j_gene: TRBJ2-5; abundance: .; v_gene: TRBV5-6; d_gene: .; CDR3aa: CASSLGVREETQYF; CDR3nt: TGTGCCAGCAGCTTGGGGGTCAGGGAAGAGACCCAGTACTTC
j_gene: TRBJ1-4; abundance: .; v_gene: TRBV7-2; d_gene: TRBD1; CDR3aa: CASSLTDREHEKLFF; CDR3nt: TGTGCCAGCAGCCTAACGGACAGGGAGCATGAAAAACTGTTTTTT
j_gene: TRBJ1-4; abundance: .; v_gene: TRBV4-1; d_gene: TRBD1; CDR3aa: CASSHNTGTGVEKLFF; CDR3nt: TGCGCCAGCAGCCACAACACCGGGACAGGGGTTGAAAAACTGTTTTTT
j_gene: TRBJ2-7; abundance: .; v_gene: TRBV2; d_gene: .; CDR3aa: CASSEAGGTYEQYF; CDR3nt: TGTGCCAGCAGTGAAGCCGGGGGTACCTACGAGCAGTACTTC
j_gene: TRBJ2-2; abundance: .; v_gene: TRBV4-1; d_gene: TRBD2; CDR3aa: CASSPHGSGSFPGELFF; CDR3nt: TGCGCCAGCAGCCCCCATGGGAGCGGGAGTTTTCCCGGGGAGCTGTTTTTT
j_gene: TRBJ1-2; abundance: .; v_gene: TRBV6-1; d_gene: .; CDR3aa: CASSSPGGDPNGYTF; CDR3nt: TGTGCCAGCAGCTCACCCGGCGGGGACCCGAATGGCTACACCTTC
j_gene: TRBJ2-4; abundance: .; v_gene: TRBV5-6; d_gene: TRBD2; CDR3aa: CASSASGGLADIQYF; CDR3nt: TGTGCCAGCAGCGCTTCGGGGGGGCTAGCGGACATTCAGTACTTC
j_gene: TRBJ2-5; abundance: .; v_gene: TRBV28; d_gene: .; CDR3aa: CASSPWVRGGQETQYF; CDR3nt: TGTGCCAGCAGCCCGTGGGTCAGGGGCGGCCAAGAGACCCAGTACTTC
j_gene: TRBJ1-6; abundance: .; v_gene: TRBV6-5; d_gene: .; CDR3aa: CASSPQLESPLHF; CDR3nt: TGTGCCAGCAGTCCCCAGCTAGAATCACCCCTCCACTTT
j_gene: TRBJ2-7; abundance: .; v_gene: TRBV28; d_gene: .; CDR3aa: CASSPPIMRGQYF; CDR3nt: TGTGCCAGCAGTCCCCCCATTATGCGTGGGCAGTACTTC
j_gene: TRBJ1-5; abundance: once; v_gene: TRBV15; d_gene: TRBD1; CDR3aa: CATSIPNRGNQPQHF; CDR3nt: TGTGCCACCAGCATCCCCAACAGGGGTAATCAGCCCCAGCATTTT
j_gene: TRBJ2-1; abundance: few; v_gene: TRBV28; d_gene: TRBD2; CDR3aa: CASSTLAGGRNEQFF; CDR3nt: TGTGCCAGCAGCACACTAGCGGGAGGGCGTAATGAGCAGTTCTTC